The 19 T cell receptor beta chains below were found in one sample sequenced in a study of vaccination and CD4 T cells after COVID-19. What these receptors recognize is not known. The sample's treatment: roughly 11-day PBMC culture with coronavirus spike peptide pools or control peptides (ViraFEST assay). The Oncomine TCR Beta short-read assay was what sequenced the DNA obtained from cultured CD4+ T cells. TCRdb analysed the PCR reads with MiXCR anew, one entry per CDR3 protein. The repertoire has roughly 8,900 distinct CDR3 sequences, around 45% of them found once; the top ten carry 12%. The sample comprised CD4+ T cells from blood, cultured in vitro. All receptors derive from a human donor who had recovered from COVID-19.

For the CDR3, the DNA is TGTGCCAGTTCGAGGGGGGCCTCCTCACCCCTCCACTTT. The encoded protein is CASSRGASSPLHF. The chain recombines TRBV11-3 with TRBJ1-6; the D gene is possibly TRBD1 (6 bases). This CDR3 has 13 amino acids. From germline, CDR1 is SGHNT and CDR2 YENEEA. V was pared by 9 bases and J by 10 bases, with 16 bases between.

This chain connects TRBV7-2 to TRBJ1-2; D not certain. CDR3 length: 14 amino acids. The V end lost 5 bases, the J end lost 5 bases, and 15 bases lay between the germline ends. Germline CDR1 is SGHTA and CDR2 is FQGNSA. The CDR3 here is CASSPSGNLYGYTF. CDR3 DNA: TGTGCCAGCAGCCCATCTGGGAATCTTTATGGCTACACCTTC.

The chain combines TRBV2 with TRBJ1-5; D is perhaps TRBD1 (6 bases). This CDR3 is 14 amino acids long. CDR1 is SNHLY, CDR2 FYNNEI, per germline. Trimming removed 6 bases from V and 7 bases from J, with 16 bases in between. The CDR3 reads CASRADRSGQPQHF. In DNA form, the CDR3 reads TGTGCCAGCAGGGCCGACAGGTCCGGGCAGCCCCAGCATTTT. The full variable domain, completed using reference TRBV2 and TRBJ1-5, is EPEVTQTPSHQVTQMGQEVILRCVPISNHLYFYWYRQILGQKVEFLVSFYNNEISEKSEIFDDQFSVERPDGSNFTLKIRSTKLEDSAMYFCASRADRSGQPQHFGDGTRLSIL.

The gene calls are TRBV6-1 and TRBJ1-1; D not certain. The CDR3 length is 11 residues. Trimming removed 6 bases from V and 8 bases from J, with 10 bases in between. Germline loops: CDR1 MNHNS, CDR2 SASEGT. CDR3 amino acids: CASSLLAEAFF. As DNA, the CDR3 is TGTGCCAGCAGCCTTCTTGCCGAAGCTTTCTTT.

CDR3 region: CSARALAGNQETQYF. The CDR3 DNA follows: TGCAGTGCTAGGGCTTTAGCAGGAAATCAAGAGACCCAGTACTTC. This chain uses TRBV20-1 with TRBJ2-5, with D unresolved. V lost 3 bases and J 2 bases, leaving 16 bases between the germline ends. The length of the CDR3 is 15 residues. Germline assignment: CDR1 DFQATT and CDR2 SNEGSKA (reference sequence).

This clonotype was detected a few times. V and J are TRBV19 and TRBJ1-5, with D unclear. The CDR3 is made up of 15 amino acids. Germline V lookup: CDR1 LNHDA, CDR2 SQIVND (reference sequence). Trimming took off 3 bases at V and 5 bases at J, with 14 bases between the two ends. CDR3 sequence reads: CASSIAAAGHQPQHF. CDR3 DNA sequence: TGTGCCAGTAGTATTGCGGCGGCAGGCCATCAGCCCCAGCATTTT.

The J gene is TRBJ2-2, the V gene TRBV20-1; D might be TRBD2 (7 bases). The CDR3 runs 15 residues. Germline CDR1 DFQATT, CDR2 SNEGSKA (reference sequence). The V end lost 5 bases, the J end lost 3 bases, and 16 bases lay between the germline ends. CDR3 loop: CSAGGGGRDTGELFF. CDR3 coding DNA: TGCAGTGCTGGGGGAGGGGGGAGAGACACCGGGGAGCTGTTTTTT.

This clonotype was counted between two and nine times. This chain connects TRBV25-1 to TRBJ1-1; D is ambiguous. Per the germline V gene, CDR1 is MGHDK and CDR2 is SYGVNS. V was shortened by 3 bases and J by 5 bases, with 7 bases between the two germline ends. This CDR3 spans 12 amino acids. The CDR3 reads CASSDLGTEAFF. The CDR3 DNA reads as TGTGCCAGCAGTGATTTGGGTACTGAAGCTTTCTTT.

V and J are TRBV6-1 and TRBJ2-7; D is uncertain. CDR3 length: 15 residues. From germline, CDR1 is MNHNS and CDR2 SASEGT. The V end lost 5 bases, the J end lost 0 bases, and 14 bases lay between the germline ends. CDR3 DNA: TGTGCCAGCAGTAGCCTGAGCCAGCGCTCCTACGAGCAGTACTTC. Translation: CASSSLSQRSYEQYF.

This clonotype was recorded a few times. The chain recombines TRBV15 with TRBJ2-7, with D hard to call. The CDR3 is made up of 16 amino acids. Per the germline V gene, CDR1 is LNHNV and CDR2 is YYDKDF (reference sequence). Trimming stripped 0 bases from V and 1 base from J, with 13 bases between. CDR3 region: CATSRDFGASSYEQYF. The CDR3 DNA sequence: TGTGCCACCAGCAGAGATTTCGGAGCTAGTTCCTACGAGCAGTACTTC.

This clonotype was detected only a few times. The chain recombines TRBV20-1 with TRBJ2-2, with D possibly being TRBD2 (5 bases). The CDR3 extends over 16 amino acids. Germline CDR1 and CDR2: DFQATT and SNEGSKA (reference sequence). V gave up 0 bases and J gave up 3 bases, with 14 bases separating them. The CDR3 sequence: CSARDFGLGDTGELFF. The DNA for the CDR3 is TGCAGTGCTAGAGACTTCGGACTGGGTGACACCGGGGAGCTGTTTTTT.

The chain is built from TRBV6-1 and TRBJ2-5; no definite D call. The CDR3 loop spans 15 amino acids. Between the trimmed V and J ends, which lost 7 bases and 5 bases, there was a span of 20 bases. Germline assignment: CDR1 MNHNS and CDR2 SASEGT. The CDR3 sequence: CASTSSMISKETQYF. The CDR3 bases are TGTGCCAGCACAAGCAGCATGATTAGTAAGGAGACCCAGTACTTC.

The table lists this clonotype with a few counts. The rearrangement joins TRBV5-1 to TRBJ1-2, with 8 bases fitting TRBD1. This CDR3 region has 14 residues. With V trimmed by 3 bases and J by 3 bases, 4 bases remained unmatched. Looked up from germline, CDR1 is SGHRS and CDR2 is YFSETQ. CDR3 in amino acids: CASSSGTGDYGYTF. In DNA form, the CDR3 reads TGCGCCAGCAGCTCTGGGACAGGAGACTATGGCTACACCTTC.

The genes are TRBV25-1 and TRBJ1-5; no definite D call. Germline V lookup: CDR1 MGHDK, CDR2 SYGVNS. Trimming took 3 bases from V and 4 from J, leaving 10 bases between them. The CDR3 runs 14 residues. CDR3 in DNA: TGTGCCAGCAGTGACGCCGCGGGAAATCAGCCCCAGCATTTT. It is translated as CASSDAAGNQPQHF.

V and J are TRBV5-5 and TRBJ1-2; no reliable D call. The CDR3 spans 14 residues. Germline CDR1 and CDR2: SGHKS and YYEKEE (reference sequence). V was shortened by 0 bases and J by 5 bases, with 11 bases between the two germline ends. The CDR3 DNA reads as TGTGCCAGCAGCTTGGAAAGGGCAGCGTATGGCTACACCTTC. Residues: CASSLERAAYGYTF.

The V call is TRBV4-3, the J call TRBJ2-7; D remains unclear. Trimming took off 1 base at V and 1 base at J, with 11 bases between the two ends. CDR1 is LGHNA and CDR2 is YSLEER in the germline V gene. This CDR3 has 15 residues. Written as DNA, the CDR3 is TGCGCCAGCAGCCAAGGGCCGTTCCCTTCCTACGAGCAGTACTTC. Protein sequence: CASSQGPFPSYEQYF.

This clonotype has a handful of counts. The chain is built from TRBV27 and TRBJ2-3; 8 nucleotides agree with TRBD1. From germline, CDR1 is MNHEY and CDR2 SMNVEV (reference sequence). The CDR3 is 17 residues long. J gave up 2 bases and V 5 bases, and 12 bases lay outside the gene matches. CDR3 nucleotide sequence: TGTGCCAGCAGTCCCGGGACAGGAACACTCGTCACAGATACGCAGTATTTT. The encoded protein is CASSPGTGTLVTDTQYF.

J is TRBJ1-6 and V is TRBV2, with 9 bases lining up with TRBD1. Germline loops: CDR1 SNHLY, CDR2 FYNNEI. This CDR3 contains 14 residues. With 6 bases clipped from V and 7 bases from J, the junction kept 4 bases outside the gene matches. CDR3 sequence (DNA): TGTGCCAGCAGGAGACAGGGGGTAAATTCACCCCTCCACTTT. Its translation: CASRRQGVNSPLHF. Based on the CDR3 plus reference TRBV2 and TRBJ1-6, the full variable domain is EPEVTQTPSHQVTQMGQEVILRCVPISNHLYFYWYRQILGQKVEFLVSFYNNEISEKSEIFDDQFSVERPDGSNFTLKIRSTKLEDSAMYFCASRRQGVNSPLHFGNGTRLTVT.

This clonotype was seen a handful of times. The chain employs TRBV6-1 and TRBJ1-5; no firm D call. Germline V gives CDR1 MNHNS, CDR2 SASEGT. CDR3 length: 16 amino acids. The V and J ends lost 5 bases and 1 base respectively, with 15 bases between them. CDR3 in amino acids: CASSRRAPYSNQPQHF. The CDR3 nucleotides read TGTGCCAGCAGTCGCCGGGCCCCTTACAGCAATCAGCCCCAGCATTTT.